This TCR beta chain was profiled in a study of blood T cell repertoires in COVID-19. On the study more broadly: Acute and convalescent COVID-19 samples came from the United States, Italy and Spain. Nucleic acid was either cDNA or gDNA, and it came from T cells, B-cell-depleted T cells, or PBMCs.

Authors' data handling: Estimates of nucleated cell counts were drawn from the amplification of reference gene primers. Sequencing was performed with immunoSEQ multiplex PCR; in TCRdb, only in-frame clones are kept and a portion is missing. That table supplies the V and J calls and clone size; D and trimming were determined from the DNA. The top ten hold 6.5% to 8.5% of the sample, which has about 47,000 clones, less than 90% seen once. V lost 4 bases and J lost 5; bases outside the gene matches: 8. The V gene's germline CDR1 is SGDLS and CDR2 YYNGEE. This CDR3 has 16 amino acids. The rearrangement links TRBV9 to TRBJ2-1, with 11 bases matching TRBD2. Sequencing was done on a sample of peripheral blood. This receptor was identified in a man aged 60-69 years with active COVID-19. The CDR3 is CASSPRSSGGDNEQFF. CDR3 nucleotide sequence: TGTGCCAGCAGCCCCCGCAGTAGCGGGGGGGACAATGAGCAGTTCTTC. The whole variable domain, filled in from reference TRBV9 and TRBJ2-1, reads DSGVTQTPKHLITATGQRVTLRCSPRSGDLSVYWYQQSLDQGLQFLIQYYNGEERAKGNILERFSAQQFPDLHSELNLSSLELGDSALYFCASSPRSSGGDNEQFFGPGTRLTVL.